This TCR beta chain originates from a study of tumor-infiltrating lymphocytes in primary liver carcinoma. Study-wide background: Tumor lesions were T1-T3 N0M0 and spanned roughly 4 to 10 cm.

Using a constant-region primer together with ProtoScript II reverse transcriptase, TCR beta cDNA was made from 500 ng of total RNA. Libraries covering TCR beta were generated through three nested multiplex PCR rounds (using a slightly modified ARM-PCR). TRBV1-TRBV30 forward and Cbeta reverse primers drove the first two approximately 11-cycle rounds. A single record per CDR3 protein comes from TCRdb applying MiXCR to the multiplex PCR reads. The sample shows about 310,000 distinct CDR3 sequences, about 50% of them seen only once. Both blood RNA, taken from unsorted whole blood, and germline DNA were extracted. CDR1 SQVTM and CDR2 ANQGSEA come from the germline V gene. V lost 7 bases to trimming and J lost 9 bases; unmatched junction nucleotides: 22. The CDR3 spans 16 residues.

Sequenced sample: peripheral blood. The receptor's source is a woman aged 25 to 45 with primary liver carcinoma and hepatitis B virus infection. This sequence joins TRBV29-1 and TRBJ2-5; 8 positions agree with TRBD1. The CDR3 DNA is TGCAGCGCGACAGGGGAGATGGGCTCTGTGGTGGAGCCCCAGTACTTC. Its translation is CSATGEMGSVVEPQYF.